This T cell receptor beta chain derives from a study of a mutant IDH1 vaccine in newly diagnosed glioma. Study summary: Radiotherapy alone preceded vaccination by 4-6 weeks; alternatively, vaccination started with temozolomide cycles. The treated group averaged roughly 40 years old and was 62.5% male, around 38% female.

Time point defined: week 47, end of study. Topical imiquimod was applied with each vaccine dose, which held 300 ug of mutant IDH1 20-mer peptide. As regards this clone: Its target is not known.

Here immunoSEQ multiplex PCR was the method, and the copy in TCRdb shows in-frame clones only, minus some. This sample has approximately 50,000 clones; around 83% occur once, and the top ten carry 3% to 3.5%. J was trimmed by 4 bases and V by 1 base; bases with no gene match: 3. CDR3 size: 16 residues. Germline V CDR1 and CDR2: SGHTA, FQGNSA. The receptor was derived from a woman in her 50s with glioma. The sample consisted of PBMCs, taken from a glioma patient whose treatment included an IDH1 peptide vaccine. This sequence joins TRBV7-2 and TRBJ2-7; 14 bases are shared with TRBD2. The CDR3, as DNA: TGTGCCAGCAGCTTAGTGGGACTAGCGGGGGCTTACGAGCAGTACTTC. It is translated as CASSLVGLAGAYEQYF.